Sequencing of this T cell receptor beta chain was carried out in a study of response to subunit inactivated influenza vaccine (dated by TCRdb to 2016 to 2019). About the full investigation: The study used deep quantitative T cell receptor repertoire profiling to track responses to a trivalent subunit inactivated influenza vaccine.

From the germline V gene, CDR1 is SGDLS and CDR2 is YYNGEE. Its CDR3 holds 14 amino acids, cysteine through phenylalanine. Solely the CDR3 DNA is kept, with 42 bases framed from the first base. Per the publication, the time point label means: approximately 40 days after influenza vaccine administration. The paper's findings and limits, for the study overall: According to the authors, only a limited number of new T cells may be recruited by each seasonal influenza vaccination.

Library preparation was by RT-PCR. The data were produced on an Illumina HiSeq 2500. The public sequencing data were trimmed at Q25 with fastp and processed into clonotypes with MiXCR by TCRdb, which kept only in-frame beta chains. Entries are consolidated by CDR3 protein sequence, retaining the most common genes and DNA. The sample profile shows hundreds of thousands of distinct CDR3 sequences; about 10% of them were found once. The biggest ten clones account for 10% to 15% of the sample. This clonotype was seen only once. What this receptor recognizes is not known. At one end the junction does not follow the germline gene, possibly because of a read error.

The TCR originated in a man in his forties or fifties who received an inactivated influenza vaccine. Donor details come from another sample of the same person, matched by shared clones. The chain links TRBV9 with TRBJ1-1, with no reliable assignment of the D segment. The sequencing here drew on PBMCs from blood, taken roughly 48 days after vaccination. The DNA sequence follows: TGTGCCAGCAGCGTTATAGAGATGAACAATGAAGCTTTCTTT. Its translation is CASSVIEMNNEAFF.